This entry describes one T cell receptor (beta chain). These data belong to a study of blood T cell repertoires in COVID-19. Overall study: The United States, Italy and Spain provided the acute and convalescent COVID-19 samples. T cells, B-cell-depleted T cells, or PBMCs supplied cDNA or gDNA.

This table comes from immunoSEQ multiplex PCR, and its TCRdb copy is limited to in-frame clones, with some not included. The table includes 84,000 or so clones, approximately 90% detected once. The CDR3 is 17 amino acids. CDR1 and CDR2 (germline): KGHSH, LQKENI. The V end lost 4 bases, the J end lost 1 base, and 19 bases lay between the germline ends. The specimen was peripheral blood. The rearrangement joins TRBV18 to TRBJ2-5; D is perhaps TRBD1 (5 bases). This receptor was obtained from a man aged 55 to 70 with acute or convalescent COVID-19. The CDR3 reads CASSQQRTHQVQETQYF. The CDR3 nucleotides read TGTGCCAGCTCACAGCAACGGACACATCAAGTCCAAGAGACCCAGTACTTC.